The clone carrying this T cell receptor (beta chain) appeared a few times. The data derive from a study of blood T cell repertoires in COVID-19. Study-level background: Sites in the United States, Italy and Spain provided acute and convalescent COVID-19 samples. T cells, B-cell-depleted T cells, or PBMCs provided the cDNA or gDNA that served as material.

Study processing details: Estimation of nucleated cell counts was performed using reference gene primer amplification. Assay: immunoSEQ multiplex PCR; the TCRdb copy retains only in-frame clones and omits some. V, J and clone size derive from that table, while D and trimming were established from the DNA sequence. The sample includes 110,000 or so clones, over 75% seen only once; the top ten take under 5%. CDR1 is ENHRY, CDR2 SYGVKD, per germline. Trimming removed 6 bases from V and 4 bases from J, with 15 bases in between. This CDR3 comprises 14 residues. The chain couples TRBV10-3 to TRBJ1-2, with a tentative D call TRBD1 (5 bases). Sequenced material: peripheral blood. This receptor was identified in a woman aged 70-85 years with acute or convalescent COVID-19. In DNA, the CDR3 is TGTGCCATCAGGCCCCTGACAGAGCTCTATGGCTACACCTTC. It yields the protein CAIRPLTELYGYTF.